One sample yielded the 18 T cell receptor beta chains listed below, sequenced in a study of cytomegalovirus exposure and HLA in healthy donors. 60 Vbeta and 13 Jbeta primers were used in PCR. TCRdb keeps only in-frame clones here, not all; method: immunoSEQ multiplex PCR. The table has 55,000 or so clones, around 78% seen once. Sequencing was performed on PBMCs. The receptors stem from a female donor in good health and CMV-seronegative.

This clone was observed once. Likely a read error: the CDR3 ends without its conserved phenylalanine or tryptophan. The rearrangement joins TRBV4-1 to TRBJ1-1; 8 bases line up with TRBD1. This CDR3 has 14 residues. V gave up 0 bases and J gave up 7 bases; unmatched junction bases: 4. Germline CDR1 reads MGHRA; CDR2 reads YSYEKL. The CDR3 sequence is CASSQEDRAGEAFL. CDR3 DNA: TGCGCCAGCAGCCAAGAGGACAGGGCCGGTGAAGCTTTCCTT.

V is TRBV9 and J is TRBJ1-6, with D tentatively TRBD1 (6 bases). The germline gives CDR1 SGDLS, CDR2 YYNGEE. The CDR3 spans 14 residues. The ends were cut back, 3 bases at V and 7 bases at J, with 11 bases in the middle. In DNA, the CDR3 is TGTGCCAGCAGCGAGGACAGCCTAAATTCACCCCTCCACTTT. Amino acids: CASSEDSLNSPLHF.

The chain carries TRBV14 and TRBJ1-4, with D perhaps matching TRBD1 (6 bases). Trimming took off 0 bases at V and 8 bases at J, with 22 bases between the two ends. The CDR3 is 18 amino acids. Germline CDR1 SGHDN, CDR2 FVKESK. CDR3 sequence: CASSQEQGLGSRGEKLFF. The CDR3 nucleotides read TGTGCCAGCAGCCAAGAGCAGGGGCTGGGGAGCCGGGGCGAAAAACTGTTTTTT.

The chain couples TRBV10-2 to TRBJ2-2; the match to TRBD2 covers 9 bases. This CDR3 has 15 residues. With 3 bases clipped from V and 9 bases from J, the junction kept 8 bases outside the gene matches. Germline values: CDR1 WSHSY, CDR2 SAAADI. CDR3 sequence (DNA): TGCGCCAGCAGTGATCCCGATAGCGGGGGAAGGGAGCTGTTTTTT. Translating gives CASSDPDSGGRELFF.

V is TRBV10-1 and J is TRBJ2-5; 7 bases match TRBD2. Germline V gene sequence: CDR1 WNHNN, CDR2 SYGVQD (reference sequence). This CDR3 region has 14 residues. Trimming removed 6 bases from V and 3 bases from J; junction bases left unmatched: 7. Written as DNA, the CDR3 is TGCGCCAGCAGATCCGGGACTACCGAAGAGACCCAGTACTTC. Translating gives CASRSGTTEETQYF.

The chain recombines TRBV15 with TRBJ2-1; 10 nucleotides agree with TRBD1. Germline V gene data show CDR1 as LNHNV and CDR2 as YYDKDF (reference sequence). The CDR3 totals 17 residues. Trimming at V came to 1 base and at J to 0 bases, leaving 3 bases not matched to a gene. The CDR3 reads CATSRGTGGSSYNEQFF. CDR3 nucleotide sequence: TGTGCCACCAGCAGAGGGACAGGGGGGAGCTCCTACAATGAGCAGTTCTTC.

The rearrangement links TRBV2 to TRBJ1-4; D possibly corresponds to TRBD1 (5 bases). Germline V gives CDR1 SNHLY, CDR2 FYNNEI. Deletions cut 10 bases from V and 4 bases from J, with 13 bases between. The CDR3 is made up of 13 amino acids. The CDR3 DNA reads TGTGCCACCCTTAGGGGACTTAATGAAAAACTGTTTTTT. Translating gives CATLRGLNEKLFF.

CDR3 loop: CASSLVSGTYEQYF. DNA of the CDR3: TGTGCCAGCAGCTTGGTCTCGGGGACCTACGAGCAGTACTTC. The chain uses TRBV5-5 and TRBJ2-7, with D perhaps matching TRBD2 (5 bases). CDR3 length: 14 amino acids. Germline CDR1 SGHKS, CDR2 YYEKEE (reference sequence). V was clipped by 0 bases and J by 2 bases, with 9 bases between them.

The chain joins TRBV7-2 to TRBJ1-6; perhaps TRBD1 as D (6 bases). Trimming shortened V by 1 base and J by 7 bases, and 14 bases separated the two germline ends. The germline V gene encodes CDR1 SGHTA and CDR2 FQGNSA. The length of the CDR3 is 16 residues. CDR3 in amino acids: CASSLGETGKNSPLHF. CDR3 in DNA: TGTGCCAGCAGCTTAGGGGAGACAGGTAAAAATTCACCCCTCCACTTT.

The chain employs TRBV7-2 and TRBJ2-1; D is perhaps TRBD1 (5 bases). Looked up from germline, CDR1 is SGHTA and CDR2 is FQGNSA. V lost 1 base to trimming and J lost 9 bases, with 7 bases between them. The length of the CDR3 is 12 residues. The CDR3 loop reads CASSLEGREQFF. The CDR3 nucleotides read TGTGCCAGCAGCTTAGAGGGGCGTGAGCAGTTCTTC.

This chain connects TRBV4-1 to TRBJ1-1; 9 nucleotides match TRBD1. CDR3 length: 17 residues. Germline values: CDR1 MGHRA, CDR2 YSYEKL. With 3 bases clipped from V and 4 bases from J, the junction kept 12 bases outside the gene matches. This CDR3 is CASSHLRTGASVTEAFF. CDR3 coding DNA: TGCGCCAGCAGCCACCTCAGGACAGGGGCCTCGGTCACTGAAGCTTTCTTT.

The V call is TRBV28, the J call TRBJ2-7; tentative D call: TRBD2 (7 bases). Per the germline V gene, CDR1 is MDHEN and CDR2 is SYDVKM. The germline V and J ends were trimmed by 6 bases and 2 bases, with 17 bases remaining between them. The CDR3 length is 15 residues. The CDR3 bases are TGTGCCAGCAGCCCAGGAGGGGGGGCTCCCTACGAGCAGTACTTC. Protein product: CASSPGGGAPYEQYF.

The rearrangement uses TRBV9 and TRBJ1-1, with a possible D match to TRBD1 (5 bases). The CDR3 has 15 amino acids. Looked up from germline, CDR1 is SGDLS and CDR2 is YYNGEE. The V end lost 0 bases, the J end lost 4 bases, and 13 bases lay between the germline ends. The CDR3 protein is CASSVGAGRGTEAFF. The CDR3 DNA reads as TGTGCCAGCAGCGTAGGGGCAGGGCGGGGCACTGAAGCTTTCTTT.

CDR3 residues: CAWSEGGEGDTQYF. The CDR3 nucleotides are TGTGCCTGGAGTGAGGGGGGGGAGGGAGATACGCAGTATTTT. This chain links TRBV30 with TRBJ2-3; possible D gene TRBD2, 7 bases. V gave up 1 base and J gave up 5 bases, with 13 bases separating them. This CDR3 is built from 14 residues. Germline V gene sequence: CDR1 GTSNPN, CDR2 SVGIG (reference sequence).

CDR3 DNA sequence: TGTGCCAGCAGTCGTATAAGGACAGGGGGGTTCCCCTACGAGCAGTACTTC. This translates into CASSRIRTGGFPYEQYF. The chain employs TRBV28 and TRBJ2-7, with 10 nucleotides matching TRBD1. Germline CDR1 MDHEN, CDR2 SYDVKM. CDR3 size: 17 residues. The V segment lost 5 bases and the J segment 2 bases; nucleotides outside the gene matches: 12.

The chain joins TRBV5-1 to TRBJ2-3, with no clear D. Trimming removed 8 bases at V and 4 bases at J, with 8 bases between. This CDR3 has 11 residues. CDR1 and CDR2 (germline): SGHRS, YFSETQ. The CDR3 DNA sequence: TGCGCCAGTGCGGCGGCAGATACGCAGTATTTT. Protein: CASAAADTQYF.

The rearrangement links TRBV15 to TRBJ1-4, with 8 bases lining up with TRBD1. The CDR3 totals 18 residues. Trimming removed 1 base from V and 4 bases from J; junction bases left unmatched: 11. Germline lookup yields CDR1 LNHNV and CDR2 YYDKDF (reference sequence). In DNA, the CDR3 is TGTGCCACCAGCAGAGTTATGACAGGGGCATTTGGTAATGAAAAACTGTTTTTT. This gives the protein CATSRVMTGAFGNEKLFF.

The V and J genes are TRBV7-6 and TRBJ2-7, with TRBD1 as a possible D gene (6 bases). With 4 bases removed from V and 6 bases from J, the gap between germline ends came to 25 bases. Per the germline V gene, CDR1 is SGHVS and CDR2 is FNYEAQ. CDR3 length: 17 residues. The CDR3 region is CASSSGNPGTSVGEQYF. In DNA form, the CDR3 reads TGTGCCAGCAGCTCCGGTAACCCCGGGACATCTGTAGGCGAGCAGTACTTC.